The 20 T cell receptor beta chains listed next were all sequenced from one sample in a study of beta chain features in type 1 diabetes. Findings of the study overall: Patients with Type 1 diabetes showed moderately but significantly shorter TCRB CDR3s in all four CD4+ subsets.

Investigators reverse transcribed all isolated RNA, so they sequenced expressed TCRB transcripts. The protocol was immunoSEQ multiplex PCR, while the TCRdb copy is restricted to in-frame clones and leaves out a portion. The sample has 400,000 or so clones; 8.5% to 10% are singletons. No antigen has been assigned to these receptors. The sample was central memory CD4+ T cells from blood. These receptors were taken from a young man with type 1 diabetes.

This clone appeared a few times. The genes are TRBV4-1 and TRBJ2-2; tentatively, D is TRBD1 (5 bases). Looked up from germline, CDR1 is MGHRA and CDR2 is YSYEKL. This CDR3 has 18 residues. V was clipped by 0 bases and J by 3 bases, with 17 bases between them. This CDR3 reads CASSQDQSNRRYTGELFF. The CDR3 DNA reads TGCGCCAGCAGCCAAGATCAGTCTAACAGGAGATACACCGGGGAGCTGTTTTTT.

J is TRBJ2-7 and V is TRBV6-5; TRBD1 matches at 7 bases. Germline values: CDR1 MNHEY, CDR2 SVGAGI. V shed 5 bases and J 3 bases; nucleotides not matched to a gene: 4. CDR3 length equals 13 residues. In DNA, the CDR3 is TGTGCCAGCAGTAGATCAGGGGGCTACGAGCAGTACTTC. This codes for CASSRSGGYEQYF.

This clone was detected only a few times. The genes are TRBV28 and TRBJ1-4; unclear D gene. Germline V gene sequence: CDR1 MDHEN, CDR2 SYDVKM. The CDR3 is 15 residues long. V lost 8 bases and J lost 0, with 13 bases in between. The chain's CDR3 is CASGPQIATNEKLFF. CDR3 nucleotide sequence: TGTGCCAGCGGACCACAGATTGCAACTAATGAAAAACTGTTTTTT. The whole variable domain, remainder taken from reference TRBV28 and TRBJ1-4, is DVKVTQSSRYLVKRTGEKVFLECVQDMDHENMFWYRQDPGLGLRLIYFSYDVKMKEKGDIPEGYSVSREKKERFSLILESASTNQTSMYLCASGPQIATNEKLFFGSGTQLSVL.

Ten or more counts support this clone. The V call is TRBV18, the J call TRBJ2-2; D gene ambiguous. CDR3 size: 12 residues. Trimming took 3 bases from V and 5 from J, leaving 4 bases between them. Germline CDR1 KGHSH, CDR2 LQKENI. The CDR3 spells CASSPMTGELFF. In nucleotides, the CDR3 is TGTGCCAGCTCACCGATGACCGGGGAGCTGTTTTTT.

The chain couples TRBV27 to TRBJ2-1; TRBD1 aligns across 7 bases. The CDR3 sequence is 16 residues long. Trimming removed 6 bases from V and 0 bases from J; junction bases left unmatched: 8. Per the germline V gene, CDR1 is MNHEY and CDR2 is SMNVEV (reference sequence). DNA of the CDR3: TGTGCCAGCAGCCCGCGGCAGGGGGTCTCCTACAATGAGCAGTTCTTC. As protein: CASSPRQGVSYNEQFF.

The V and J genes are TRBV7-3 and TRBJ1-2; D is undetermined. Between the trimmed V and J ends, which lost 2 bases and 6 bases, there was a span of 7 bases. Germline CDR1 SGHTA, CDR2 FQGTGA. CDR3 length equals 12 residues. The CDR3 protein is CASSLDGNGYTF. CDR3 nucleotide sequence: TGTGCCAGCAGCTTAGACGGCAATGGCTACACCTTC.

This chain's CDR3 is CASSPPYRGEIQPQHF. The CDR3 coding sequence is TGTGCCAGCTCACCACCGTATCGGGGGGAGATTCAGCCCCAGCATTTT. V usage is TRBV18 and J usage is TRBJ1-5, with a possible D match to TRBD1 (5 bases). Germline V lookup: CDR1 KGHSH, CDR2 LQKENI. This CDR3 region has 16 residues. V gave up 0 bases and J gave up 6 bases, with 15 bases separating them.

This clone was seen only a few times. The chain links TRBV4-2 to TRBJ1-6; TRBD1 matches at 8 bases. The V gene end was trimmed by 4 bases and the J gene end by 14 bases; junction bases not matched to a gene: 16. Germline V gene sequence: CDR1 LGHNA, CDR2 YNFKEQ. The CDR3 extends over 16 amino acids. The CDR3 DNA follows: TGTGCCAGCAGCCTCCATGAGACAGGGGATCAGTGGTCCCTCCACTTT. Translating gives CASSLHETGDQWSLHF.

V is TRBV5-1 and J is TRBJ2-3, with D tentatively TRBD2 (5 bases). V lost 4 bases and J 0 bases, leaving 15 bases between the germline ends. Germline values: CDR1 SGHRS, CDR2 YFSETQ. The CDR3 runs 16 residues. CDR3 nucleotide sequence: TGCGCCAGCAGCCAGGCAGTGGACTCAAGCACAGATACGCAGTATTTT. Protein: CASSQAVDSSTDTQYF. The full variable domain, with the rest looked up from reference TRBV5-1 and TRBJ2-3, is KAGVTQTPRYLIKTRGQQVTLSCSPISGHRSVSWYQQTPGQGLQFLFEYFSETQRNKGNFPGRFSGRQFSNSRSEMNVSTLELGDSALYLCASSQAVDSSTDTQYFGPGTRLTVL.

The chain links TRBV11-3 to TRBJ2-2; perhaps TRBD2 as D (6 bases). Germline-derived CDR1 and CDR2 are SGHNT and YENEEA. The CDR3 sequence is 14 residues long. V was clipped by 5 bases and J by 3 bases, with 10 bases between them. The CDR3 sequence is CASSIGTYTGELFF. CDR3 DNA sequence: TGTGCCAGCAGCATCGGGACTTACACCGGGGAGCTGTTTTTT.

The chain joins TRBV7-2 to TRBJ2-5, with 10 bases fitting TRBD1. Germline CDR1 SGHTA, CDR2 FQGNSA. The J segment lost 4 bases and the V segment lost 5 bases, leaving 7 bases of the junction unmatched. The CDR3 runs to 15 residues. CDR3 in DNA: TGTGCCAGCAGCCCTGGACAGGGGGGGGCAGAGACCCAGTACTTC. This gives the protein CASSPGQGGAETQYF.

A remark on this clone: Other DNA sequences in the sample encode the same CDR3. This chain connects TRBV7-2 to TRBJ2-2; no clear D. The CDR3 is made up of 13 amino acids. CDR1 SGHTA and CDR2 FQGNSA come from the germline V gene. V gave up 1 base and J gave up 3 bases, with 3 bases separating them. CDR3 sequence: CASSLGYTGELFF. The CDR3 bases are TGTGCCAGCAGCTTAGGGTACACCGGGGAGCTGTTTTTT.

The V and J genes are TRBV18 and TRBJ2-1; no clear D gene. V dropped 3 bases and J dropped 6 bases, with 9 bases sitting between them. In germline, CDR1 is KGHSH, CDR2 LQKENI. This CDR3 is built from 13 residues. CDR3 region: CASSPISRNEQFF. The CDR3 region has the DNA TGTGCCAGCTCACCCATTAGTCGCAATGAGCAGTTCTTC. The whole variable domain, remainder taken from reference TRBV18 and TRBJ2-1, is NAGVMQNPRHLVRRRGQEARLRCSPMKGHSHVYWYRQLPEEGLKFMVYLQKENIIDESGMPKERFSAEFPKEGPSILRIQQVVRGDSAAYFCASSPISRNEQFFGPGTRLTVL.

The chain combines TRBV5-6 with TRBJ2-7; 8 bases are a match to TRBD1. The CDR3 spans 14 residues. V trimming: 4 bases; J trimming: 6 bases; junction bases outside the gene matches: 9. Germline V CDR1 and CDR2: SGHDT, YYEEEE. The CDR3 protein is CASSDFSTGGEQYF. The CDR3 DNA follows: TGTGCCAGCAGCGACTTCAGTACAGGGGGCGAGCAGTACTTC.

The rearrangement joins TRBV7-9 to TRBJ1-3, with D tentatively TRBD1 (5 bases). CDR1 is SEHNR and CDR2 is FQNEAQ in the germline V gene (reference sequence). The CDR3 has 15 amino acids. V was clipped by 2 bases and J by 8 bases, with 16 bases between them. The CDR3 DNA follows: TGTGCCAGCAGCTTACGCTCAGGGCCATTCGACACCATATATTTT. Translating gives CASSLRSGPFDTIYF.

Details on this clone: This clone may be a read error of a much larger clone one base away. This chain uses TRBV7-2 with TRBJ2-1, with no clear D. V was cut by 5 bases and J by 2 bases, with 1 base left in between. Looked up from germline, CDR1 is SGHTA and CDR2 is FQGNSA. The CDR3 has 11 amino acids. CDR3 in amino acids: CASSPYNEQFF. The DNA for the CDR3 is TGTGCCAGCAGCCCCTACAATGAGCAGTTCTTC.

The chain employs TRBV5-5 and TRBJ2-2; possibly TRBD1 for D (6 bases). V lost 4 bases to trimming and J lost 9 bases, with 19 bases between them. The CDR3 sequence is 15 residues long. Germline V gives CDR1 SGHKS, CDR2 YYEKEE (reference sequence). The CDR3 protein is CASSRPGESVRELFF. The CDR3 DNA sequence: TGTGCCAGCAGCCGCCCAGGGGAATCGGTCAGGGAGCTGTTTTTT.

This clone showed up many times. Other DNA sequences of this sample code for an identical CDR3. This sequence joins TRBV15 and TRBJ1-5, with D uncertain. From germline, CDR1 is LNHNV and CDR2 YYDKDF (reference sequence). Trimming left V 0 bases short and J 4 bases short, with 10 bases between. The CDR3 extends over 15 amino acids. CDR3 bases: TGTGCCACCAGCAGAGACACGGGAATAAATCAGCCCCAGCATTTT. Amino acids: CATSRDTGINQPQHF.

This clone turned up a few times. An end of the junction does not agree with germline; a read error may underlie this. This sequence joins TRBV4-1 and TRBJ1-5; D is possibly TRBD1 (5 bases). The CDR3 loop spans 16 amino acids. Looked up from germline, CDR1 is MGHRA and CDR2 is YSYEKL. The CDR3 bases are TGTGCCAGCAGCCAAGGCAGGGCTAATGAGAATCAGCCCCAGCATTTT. Protein product: CASSQGRANENQPQHF.

This clone was observed a handful of times. The chain combines TRBV7-2 with TRBJ1-4; D gene unclear. Germline lookup yields CDR1 SGHTA and CDR2 FQGNSA. The ends were cut back, 1 base at V and 11 bases at J, with 8 bases in the middle. This CDR3 region has 12 residues. The CDR3 nucleotides are TGTGCCAGCAGCTTAGACACGGACAAACTGTTTTTT. Translated: CASSLDTDKLFF.